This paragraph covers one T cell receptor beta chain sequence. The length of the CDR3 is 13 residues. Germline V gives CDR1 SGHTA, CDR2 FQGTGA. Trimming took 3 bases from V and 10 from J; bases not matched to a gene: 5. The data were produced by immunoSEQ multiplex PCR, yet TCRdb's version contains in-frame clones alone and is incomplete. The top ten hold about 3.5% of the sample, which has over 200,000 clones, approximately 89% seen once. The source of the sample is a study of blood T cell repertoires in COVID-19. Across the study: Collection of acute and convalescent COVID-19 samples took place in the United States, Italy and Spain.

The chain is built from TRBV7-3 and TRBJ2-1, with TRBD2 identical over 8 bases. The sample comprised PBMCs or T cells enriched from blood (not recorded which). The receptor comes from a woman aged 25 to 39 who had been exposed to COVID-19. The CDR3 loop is CASSLTGRAEQFF. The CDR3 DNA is TGTGCCAGCAGCTTGACCGGGAGGGCGGAGCAGTTCTTC.